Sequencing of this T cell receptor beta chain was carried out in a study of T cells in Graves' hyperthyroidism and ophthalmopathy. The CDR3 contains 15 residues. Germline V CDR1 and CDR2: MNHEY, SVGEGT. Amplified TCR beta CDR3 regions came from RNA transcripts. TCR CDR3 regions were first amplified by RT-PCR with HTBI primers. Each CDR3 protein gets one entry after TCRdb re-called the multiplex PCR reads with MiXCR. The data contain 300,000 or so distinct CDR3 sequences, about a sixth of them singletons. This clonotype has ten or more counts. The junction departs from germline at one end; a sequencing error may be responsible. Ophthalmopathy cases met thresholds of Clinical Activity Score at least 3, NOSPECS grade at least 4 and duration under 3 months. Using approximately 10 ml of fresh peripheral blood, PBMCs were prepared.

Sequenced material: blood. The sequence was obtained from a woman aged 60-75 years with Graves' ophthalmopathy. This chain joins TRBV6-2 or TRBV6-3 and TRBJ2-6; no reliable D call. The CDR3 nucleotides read TGTGCCAGCAGTGACTCATGGGCTGGGGCCAACGTCCTGACTTTC. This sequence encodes CASSDSWAGANVLTF.